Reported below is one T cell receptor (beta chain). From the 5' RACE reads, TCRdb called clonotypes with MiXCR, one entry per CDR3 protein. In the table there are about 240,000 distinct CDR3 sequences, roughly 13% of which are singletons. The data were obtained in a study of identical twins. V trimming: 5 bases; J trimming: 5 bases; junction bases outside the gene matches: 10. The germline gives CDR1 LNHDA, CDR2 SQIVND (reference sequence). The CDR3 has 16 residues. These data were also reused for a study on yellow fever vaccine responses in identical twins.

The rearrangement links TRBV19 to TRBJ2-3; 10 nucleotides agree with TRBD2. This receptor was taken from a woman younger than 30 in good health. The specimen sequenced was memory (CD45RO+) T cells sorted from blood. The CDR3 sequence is CASSPIRAGGLDTQYF. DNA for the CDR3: TGTGCCAGTAGTCCCATCCGAGCGGGGGGGCTAGATACGCAGTATTTT.